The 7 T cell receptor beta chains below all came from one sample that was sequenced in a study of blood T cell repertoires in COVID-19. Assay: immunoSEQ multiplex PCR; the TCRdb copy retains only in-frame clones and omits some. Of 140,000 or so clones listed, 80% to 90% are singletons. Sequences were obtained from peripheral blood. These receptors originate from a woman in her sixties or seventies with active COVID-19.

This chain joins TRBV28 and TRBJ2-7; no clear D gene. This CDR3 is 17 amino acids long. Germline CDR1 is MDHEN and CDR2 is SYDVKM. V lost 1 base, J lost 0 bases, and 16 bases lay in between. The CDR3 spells CASSLSSTFRISYEQYF. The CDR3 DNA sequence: TGTGCCAGCAGTTTATCCTCGACTTTCCGGATCTCCTACGAGCAGTACTTC.

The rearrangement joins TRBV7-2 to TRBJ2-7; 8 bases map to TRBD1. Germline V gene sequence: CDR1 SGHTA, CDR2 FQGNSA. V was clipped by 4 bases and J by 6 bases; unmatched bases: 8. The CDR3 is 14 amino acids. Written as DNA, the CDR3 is TGTGCCAGCAGCTCCCAGGACAGGGAAGGCGAGCAGTACTTC. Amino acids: CASSSQDREGEQYF.

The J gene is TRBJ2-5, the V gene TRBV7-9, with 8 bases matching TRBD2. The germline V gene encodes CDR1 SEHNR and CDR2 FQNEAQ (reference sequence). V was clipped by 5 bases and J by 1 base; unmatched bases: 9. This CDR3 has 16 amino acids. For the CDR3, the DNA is TGTGCCAGCAGCCCCCGGATTAGCGGGACCCAAGAGACCCAGTACTTC. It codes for CASSPRISGTQETQYF.

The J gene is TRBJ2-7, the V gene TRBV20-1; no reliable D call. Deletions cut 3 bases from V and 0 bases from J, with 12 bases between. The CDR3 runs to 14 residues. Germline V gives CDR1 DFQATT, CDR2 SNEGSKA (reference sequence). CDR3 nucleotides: TGCAGTGCTAGTACGATCAGCGTCTCCTACGAGCAGTACTTC. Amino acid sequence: CSASTISVSYEQYF.

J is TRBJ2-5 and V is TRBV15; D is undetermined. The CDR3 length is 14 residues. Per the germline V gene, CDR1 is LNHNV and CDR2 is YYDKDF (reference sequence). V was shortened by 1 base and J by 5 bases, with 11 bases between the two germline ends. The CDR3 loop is CATSRALSYETQYF. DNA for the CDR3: TGTGCCACCAGCAGAGCTCTGTCCTACGAGACCCAGTACTTC.

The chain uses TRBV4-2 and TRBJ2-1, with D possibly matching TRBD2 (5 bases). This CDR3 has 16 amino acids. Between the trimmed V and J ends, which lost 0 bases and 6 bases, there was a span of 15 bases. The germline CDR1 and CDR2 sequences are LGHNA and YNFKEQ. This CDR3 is CASSQDMLAVLNEQFF. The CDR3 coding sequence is TGTGCCAGCAGCCAAGATATGCTAGCAGTTCTCAATGAGCAGTTCTTC.

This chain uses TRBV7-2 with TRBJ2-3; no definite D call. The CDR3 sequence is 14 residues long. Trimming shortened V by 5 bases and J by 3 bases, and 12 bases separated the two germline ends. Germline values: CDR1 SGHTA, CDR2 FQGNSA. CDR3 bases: TGTGCCAGCAGCCTGCCCCCACGGACAGATACGCAGTATTTT. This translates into CASSLPPRTDTQYF.